One T cell receptor beta chain is described in this entry. Sequencing used immunoSEQ multiplex PCR; TCRdb keeps in-frame clones, though not all of them. Counted here are about 200,000 clones, just under 85% occurring once; the ten biggest clones make up around 6.9%. This sample was taken from a study of blood T cell repertoires in COVID-19. Study-wide context: COVID-19 samples from acute and convalescent phases originated in the United States, Italy and Spain.

The germline V and J ends were trimmed by 4 bases and 7 bases, with 16 bases remaining between them. CDR1 is LGHDT and CDR2 is YNNKEL in the germline V gene (reference sequence). CDR3 size: 15 residues. The origin of this receptor is a human donor with acute or convalescent COVID-19. The donor label of this sample is uncertain. The chain links TRBV3-1 (or the pseudogene TRBV3-2) to TRBJ2-2, with D possibly matching TRBD2 (5 bases). Sequenced: peripheral blood. In DNA, the CDR3 is TGTGCCAGCAGCCCCAGGACTCCTCGGGGCGGGGAGCTGTTTTTT. As protein: CASSPRTPRGGELFF.